Listed below are T cell receptor beta chains from one sample, sequenced in a study of blood T cell repertoires in COVID-19. Profiling relied on immunoSEQ multiplex PCR, and the TCRdb table lists in-frame clones only, not all of them. The sample lists about 180,000 clones, 80% to 90% seen once, with roughly 2% in the top ten. Material: peripheral blood. The receptor source for this set is a man aged 18-30 years who had recovered from COVID-19. CDR3s include the opening cysteine and the closing phenylalanine or tryptophan. The D gene is left open where the match is weak. Clone size is shown for a subset of rows, as once, few, many or a class of expanded clone.

DNA,CDR3,size,J,D,V
TGCGCCAGCAGCCAAGAACCCAACAGGGAGAACACTGAAGCTTTCTTT,CASSQEPNRENTEAFF,-,TRBJ1-1,-,TRBV4-1
TGTGCCAGCAGCTTTTCCGCCACTACGGGGGAGCAGTACTTC,CASSFSATTGEQYF,-,TRBJ2-7,-,TRBV7-9
TGTGCCACGAACAGGGGCTATGGCTACACCTTC,CATNRGYGYTF,-,TRBJ1-2,TRBD1,TRBV6-5
TGTGCCAGCAGCCAAGGGGGAGGAGGTATCGAGACCCAGTACTTC,CASSQGGGGIETQYF,-,TRBJ2-5,-,TRBV3-1/TRBV3-2
TGTGCCAGCAGTTTATCGGGGGGTCGTACTAATGAAAAACTGTTTTTT,CASSLSGGRTNEKLFF,-,TRBJ1-4,-,TRBV27
TGTGCCAGCAGCTCGGACAGGGGGCCAGAGACCCAGTACTTC,CASSSDRGPETQYF,-,TRBJ2-5,TRBD1,TRBV7-2
TGCGCCAGCAGCCAAGATAGGGGGTATGAGCAGTTCTTC,CASSQDRGYEQFF,once,TRBJ2-1,-,TRBV4-1
TGCAGCGGTACTCGGCGGGATGAGCAGTTCTTC,CSGTRRDEQFF,-,TRBJ2-1,-,TRBV20-1
TGTGCCAGCAACTCCGGGACAGGGTGGAATGAGCAGTTCTTC,CASNSGTGWNEQFF,-,TRBJ2-1,TRBD1,TRBV28
TGTGCCAGCAGGGATTTAACAGGGAGTGGAGATGGCTACACCTTC,CASRDLTGSGDGYTF,-,TRBJ1-2,-,TRBV2
TGTGCCAGCAGCAAAGACAGGGGGCCTGCCTATGGCTACACCTTC,CASSKDRGPAYGYTF,-,TRBJ1-2,TRBD1,TRBV7-8
TGTGCCAGCAGTGGCGGACAGCCCCGCAATGAGCAGTTCTTC,CASSGGQPRNEQFF,-,TRBJ2-1,-,TRBV25-1
TGTGCCAGCAGCGCCCAAGGAGGGAAAGAGACCCAGTACTTC,CASSAQGGKETQYF,-,TRBJ2-5,-,TRBV5-4
TGTGCCACCAGTGTTGGCCAGGGCTACGAGCAGTACTTC,CATSVGQGYEQYF,-,TRBJ2-7,-,TRBV24-1
TGCGCCAGCAACCCTGGCGACAGGGATAACTATGGCTACACCTTC,CASNPGDRDNYGYTF,-,TRBJ1-2,TRBD1,TRBV5-1
TGTGCCAGCAGCTTGGGGCCCGAAAGCAATCAGCCCCAGCATTTT,CASSLGPESNQPQHF,-,TRBJ1-5,-,TRBV5-6
TGTGCCTGGGGTACACGACTAGCGGGAGGGGAGCAGTTCTTC,CAWGTRLAGGEQFF,-,TRBJ2-1,TRBD2,TRBV30
TGTGCCATCAGCCTAGCGGGAGCGATGGATGAGCAGTTCTTC,CAISLAGAMDEQFF,-,TRBJ2-1,TRBD2,TRBV10-3
TGCAGTTCTGGACTATGGAATGAGCAGTTCTTC,CSSGLWNEQFF,-,TRBJ2-1,-,TRBV20-1
TGTGCCAGCAGCCAACCGGGACTAGGAGTCACTGAGCAGTTCTTC,CASSQPGLGVTEQFF,-,TRBJ2-1,TRBD2,TRBV14